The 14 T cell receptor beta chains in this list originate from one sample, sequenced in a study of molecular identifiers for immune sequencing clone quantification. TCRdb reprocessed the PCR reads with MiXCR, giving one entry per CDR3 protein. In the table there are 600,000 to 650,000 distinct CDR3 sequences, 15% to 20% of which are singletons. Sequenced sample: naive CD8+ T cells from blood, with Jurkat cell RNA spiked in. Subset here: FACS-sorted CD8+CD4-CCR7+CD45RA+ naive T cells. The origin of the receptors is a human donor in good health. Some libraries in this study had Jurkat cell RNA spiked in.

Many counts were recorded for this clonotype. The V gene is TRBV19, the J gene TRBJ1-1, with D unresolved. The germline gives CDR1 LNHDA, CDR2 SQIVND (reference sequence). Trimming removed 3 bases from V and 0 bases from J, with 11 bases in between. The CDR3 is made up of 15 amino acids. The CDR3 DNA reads TGTGCCAGTAGTATCGGAGACGACATGAACACTGAAGCTTTCTTT. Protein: CASSIGDDMNTEAFF. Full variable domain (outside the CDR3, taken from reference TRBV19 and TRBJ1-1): DGGITQSPKYLFRKEGQNVTLSCEQNLNHDAMYWYRQDPGQGLRLIYYSQIVNDFQKGDIAEGYSVSREKKESFPLTVTSAQKNPTAFYLCASSIGDDMNTEAFFGQGTRLTVV.

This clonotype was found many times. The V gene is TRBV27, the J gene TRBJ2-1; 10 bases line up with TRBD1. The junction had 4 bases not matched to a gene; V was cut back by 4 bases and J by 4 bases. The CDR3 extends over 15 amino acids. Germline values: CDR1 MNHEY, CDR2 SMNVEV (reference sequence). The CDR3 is CASSYDRGPYNEQFF. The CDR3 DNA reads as TGTGCCAGCAGTTACGACAGGGGGCCTTACAATGAGCAGTTCTTC.

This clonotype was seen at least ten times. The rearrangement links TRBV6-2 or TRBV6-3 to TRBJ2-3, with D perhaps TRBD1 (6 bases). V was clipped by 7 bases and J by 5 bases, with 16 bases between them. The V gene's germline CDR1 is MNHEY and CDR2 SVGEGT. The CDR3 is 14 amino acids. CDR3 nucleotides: TGTGCCAGCACCCGGGACACCGGGATAGATACGCAGTATTTT. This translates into CASTRDTGIDTQYF.

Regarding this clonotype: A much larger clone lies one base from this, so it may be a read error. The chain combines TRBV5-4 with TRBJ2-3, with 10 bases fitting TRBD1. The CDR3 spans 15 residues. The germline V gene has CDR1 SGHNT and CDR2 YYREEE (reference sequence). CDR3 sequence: CANSYRDRGGDTQYF. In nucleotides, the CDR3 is TGTGCCAACAGCTACCGGGACAGGGGAGGAGATACGCAGTATTTT.

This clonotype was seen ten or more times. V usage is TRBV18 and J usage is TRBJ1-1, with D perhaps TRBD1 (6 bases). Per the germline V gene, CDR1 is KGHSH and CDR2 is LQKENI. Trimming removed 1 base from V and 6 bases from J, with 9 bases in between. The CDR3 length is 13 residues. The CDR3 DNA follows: TGTGCCAGCTCACCACAGGGGGAGGCTGAAGCTTTCTTT. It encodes CASSPQGEAEAFF.

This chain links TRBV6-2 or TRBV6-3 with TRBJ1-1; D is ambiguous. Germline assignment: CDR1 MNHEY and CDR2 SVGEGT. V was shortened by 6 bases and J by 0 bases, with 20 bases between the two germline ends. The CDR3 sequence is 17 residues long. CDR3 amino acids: CASSPSWRSLMNTEAFF. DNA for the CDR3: TGTGCCAGCAGCCCCTCGTGGAGGAGCCTCATGAACACTGAAGCTTTCTTT.

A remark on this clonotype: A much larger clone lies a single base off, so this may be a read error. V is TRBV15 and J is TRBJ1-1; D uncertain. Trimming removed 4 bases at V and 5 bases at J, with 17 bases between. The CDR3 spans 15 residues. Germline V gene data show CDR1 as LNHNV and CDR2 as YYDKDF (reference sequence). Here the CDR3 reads CATSKGGEIRTEAFF. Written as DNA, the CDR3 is TGTGCCACCAGCAAGGGCGGGGAAATCAGGACTGAAGCTTTCTTT. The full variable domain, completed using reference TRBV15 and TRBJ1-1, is DAMVIQNPRYQVTQFGKPVTLSCSQTLNHNVMYWYQQKSSQAPKLLFHYYDKDFNNEADTPDNFQSRRPNTSFCFLDIRSPGLGDTAMYLCATSKGGEIRTEAFFGQGTRLTVV.

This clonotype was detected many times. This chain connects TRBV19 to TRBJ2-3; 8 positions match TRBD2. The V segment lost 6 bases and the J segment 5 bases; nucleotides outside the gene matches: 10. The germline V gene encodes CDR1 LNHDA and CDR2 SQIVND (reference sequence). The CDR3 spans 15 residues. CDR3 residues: CASSLLAVGGDTQYF. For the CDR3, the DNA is TGTGCCAGTAGCTTACTAGCGGTGGGGGGAGATACGCAGTATTTT. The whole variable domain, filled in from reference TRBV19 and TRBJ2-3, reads DGGITQSPKYLFRKEGQNVTLSCEQNLNHDAMYWYRQDPGQGLRLIYYSQIVNDFQKGDIAEGYSVSREKKESFPLTVTSAQKNPTAFYLCASSLLAVGGDTQYFGPGTRLTVL.

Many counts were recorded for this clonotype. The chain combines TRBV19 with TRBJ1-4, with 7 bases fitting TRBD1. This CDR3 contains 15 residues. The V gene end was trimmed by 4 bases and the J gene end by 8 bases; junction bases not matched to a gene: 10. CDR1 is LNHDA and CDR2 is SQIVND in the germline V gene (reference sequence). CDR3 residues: CASSTSTGVGEKLFF. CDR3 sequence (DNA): TGTGCCAGTAGTACCAGTACAGGGGTCGGGGAAAAACTGTTTTTT.

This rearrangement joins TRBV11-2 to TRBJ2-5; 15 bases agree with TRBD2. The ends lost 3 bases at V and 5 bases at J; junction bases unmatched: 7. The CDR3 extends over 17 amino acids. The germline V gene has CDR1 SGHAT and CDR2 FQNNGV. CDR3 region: CASSFWTSGRAWETQYF. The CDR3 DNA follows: TGTGCCAGCAGCTTTTGGACTAGCGGGAGGGCTTGGGAGACCCAGTACTTC.

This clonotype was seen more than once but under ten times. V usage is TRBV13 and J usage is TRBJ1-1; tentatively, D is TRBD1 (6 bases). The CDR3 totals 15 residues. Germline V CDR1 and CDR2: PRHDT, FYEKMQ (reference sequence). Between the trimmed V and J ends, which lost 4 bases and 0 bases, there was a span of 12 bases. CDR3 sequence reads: CASSYRTDMNTEAFF. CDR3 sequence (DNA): TGTGCCAGCAGCTACCGGACAGACATGAACACTGAAGCTTTCTTT.

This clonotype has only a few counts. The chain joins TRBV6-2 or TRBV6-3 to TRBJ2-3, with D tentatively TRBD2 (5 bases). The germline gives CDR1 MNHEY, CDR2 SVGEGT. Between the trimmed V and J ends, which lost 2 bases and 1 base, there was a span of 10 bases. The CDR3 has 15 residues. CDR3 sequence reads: CASSYTAGGTDTQYF. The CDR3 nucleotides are TGTGCCAGCAGTTACACCGCCGGGGGCACAGATACGCAGTATTTT.

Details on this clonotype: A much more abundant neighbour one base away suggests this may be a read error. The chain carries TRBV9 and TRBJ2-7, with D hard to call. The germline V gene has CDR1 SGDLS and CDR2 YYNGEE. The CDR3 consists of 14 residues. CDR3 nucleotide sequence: TGTGCCAGCAGCCCCCCCAGAGACTCCTACGAGCGGTACTTC. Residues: CASSPPRDSYERYF.

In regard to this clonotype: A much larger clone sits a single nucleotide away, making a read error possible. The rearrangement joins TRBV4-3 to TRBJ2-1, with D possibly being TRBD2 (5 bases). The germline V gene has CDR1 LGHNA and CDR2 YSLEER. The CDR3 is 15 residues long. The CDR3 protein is CASSQDSGVYNEQSF. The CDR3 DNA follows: TGCGCCAGCAGCCAAGATTCCGGGGTCTACAATGAGCAGTCCTTC.